This TCR beta chain is from a study of cytomegalovirus exposure and HLA in healthy donors. About the research overall: A subsequent analysis stated that the 120 or so validation repertoires were run on the same platform as the roughly 670 first-cohort repertoires.

Details on this clone: Its specificity is not known.

Libraries were prepared by immunoSEQ multiplex PCR; TCRdb keeps only in-frame clonotypes and omits some of them. This table holds 130,000 or so clones, 85% to 90% found once. Whole-study findings and limits: Most TCR sequences were seen very rarely across donors, but some public TCRs occurred in many. According to the study, about 180 TCR beta chains were cytomegalovirus-associated. First-cohort TCR clusters were later found to tend to co-occur in the 120 or so validation repertoires.

There are 16 residues in the CDR3. CDR1 and CDR2 (germline): SEHNR, FQNEAQ (reference sequence). V was clipped by 6 bases and J by 0 bases; unmatched bases: 7. The specimen sequenced was PBMCs. This sequence originates from a man aged 25 to 40 in good health and CMV-seronegative. V gene TRBV7-9 combines with J gene TRBJ1-3; 8 bases match TRBD1. CDR3 nucleotide sequence: TGTGCCAGCAGTTCGGACAGGGTGACCTCTGGAAACACCATATATTTT. Residues: CASSSDRVTSGNTIYF.